This T cell receptor (beta chain) was recovered during a study of blood T cell repertoires in COVID-19. In this sample, this clone turned up a few times. As originally analysed: Reference gene primer amplification in the assay estimated nucleated cell counts. Assay: immunoSEQ multiplex PCR; the TCRdb copy retains only in-frame clones and omits some. For V, J and clone size, that table is used; D and trimming come from the DNA. The repertoire holds 250,000 or so clones, 83% seen once, with over 4.5% in the top ten. CDR1 GTSNPN and CDR2 SVGIG come from the germline V gene (reference sequence). The CDR3 is 11 amino acids. V shed 8 bases, J shed 4 bases, and the junction held 2 bases outside the gene matches.

The TCR sequence derives from a human donor in a cohort sampled during active COVID-19. Sequencing was performed on peripheral blood. The V and J genes are TRBV30 and TRBJ2-7; 10 bases line up with TRBD1. Here the CDR3 reads CALDRGYEQYF. The CDR3 DNA is TGTGCCCTGGACAGGGGGTACGAGCAGTACTTC.